This T cell receptor beta chain was obtained from a study of radiation and T cells in renal cell carcinoma (dated by TCRdb to about 2020). Study-level background: The samples were obtained from a clinical trial, where primary renal cell carcinomas were treated with 15 Gy stereotactic body radiation therapy and then removed by nephrectomy 4 weeks afterward. In total, approximately 53 samples underwent TCR beta sequencing: roughly 26 tumors plus 27 peripheral blood samples. Across all 50 or so samples, 4,016,671 unique CDR3 nucleotide sequences, encoding roughly 2,600,000 unique CDR3 amino acid sequences, were identified. Summary of the overall study and its limitations: Because no pretreatment tumor biopsies were available, whether clonotypes were present in the tumor at baseline could not be determined. Because the trial had a single-armed design, the trial could not examine how radiation dose or scheduling affected the TCR repertoire. Tracking of blood repertoire dynamics stopped at about 27 days after treatment, with no follow-up past that point. In blood, the top tumor clonotypes increased between baseline and 2 weeks post-radiation and then shrank by 4 weeks, which suggests that tumor-resident clones expanded only transiently.

In light of the paper, this sample's time point label describes: baseline pretreatment blood. The treatment or condition tag for this specimen amounts to: 15 Gy SBRT to primary tumor, nephrectomy 4 weeks later. To follow tumor-enriched clonotypes, peripheral blood was collected serially from radiation-treated patients at baseline and again at 2 weeks and 4 weeks after SBRT. All patients had renal cell carcinoma with clear cell pathology. Genomic DNA for TCR sequencing was prepared using the QIAamp DNA Blood Mini Kit (Qiagen). The analyses included only samples that passed all quality control checks. TCR beta libraries were generated from genomic DNA with the immunoSEQ kit, following the manufacturer's recommendations. To prepare the libraries, a first multiplex PCR with proprietary primers was run, followed by a second PCR that added unique barcodes, and a bead cleanup was done after each round. A kit-provided positive control reaction and a negative control reaction were included in every sample batch. The final libraries underwent checking on an Agilent 4200 TapeStation D1000 ScreenTape, volumetric pooling, and quantification by qPCR. Sequencing was performed on an Illumina NextSeq500 with a MidOutput 150-cycle cartridge, and 156 Read1 and 15 Index1 cycles were run with kit custom primers. The pooled library was loaded at 0.9 to 1 pM with an approximately 21% PhiX control spike-in. Per the authors' processing: Vendor-processed data were analyzed in R, with a clonotype defined as all T cells sharing the same CDR3 nucleotide sequence. In the clone abundance analyses, frequencies in each sample were normalized to that sample's 10,000 most abundant clones. Public T cell clones, which averaged fewer than five per sample, were excluded before analysis. An abundance difference of at least 32-fold between compartments was the criterion for calling clonotypes tumor-enriched or baseline blood-enriched. A beta-binomial differential abundance model was used to identify clonotypes that expanded or contracted between blood time points. The Baroni-Urbani and Buser coefficient was used to measure tumor-blood repertoire similarity, and groups were compared with two-tailed Wilcoxon tests in R. In TCRdb, the immuneACCESS table is reduced to in-frame sequences with V and J assigned. These tables do not hold every clone; where another copy was compared, an unresolved V gene accounts for under half, and the others remain unexplained. V and J calls and clone size are given by that table; D and trimming were obtained from the DNA. The sample table contains some 150,000 clones; only one count was recorded for 83% of them. In total, the top ten clones hold approximately 22% of the sample.

CDR1 and CDR2, per the germline V gene, are SGDLS and YYNGEE. Relative to germline, V is missing 0 bases and J is missing 0 bases, with 3 bases of the junction outside any gene match. The CDR3, from cysteine to phenylalanine, totals 16 residues. Just CDR3 DNA is preserved here, 48 bases in frame from base 1. As regards this clone: The clone's antigen remains unknown. Nothing much larger sits one base from this clone, and base qualities are not available.

The origin of this receptor is a woman between 50 and 59 years old with renal cell carcinoma. The sequence is built from TRBV9 and TRBJ2-3; a stretch of 8 junction bases matches TRBD1. The sequenced sample was blood, obtained from a patient whose treatment included radiotherapy and nephrectomy. The CDR3 region has the sequence CASSVARQGSTDTQYF. Here is the DNA: TGTGCCAGCAGCGTAGCCCGACAGGGGAGCACAGATACGCAGTATTTT.